This note documents a single T cell receptor beta chain sequence. What it binds is not known. The CDR3 end is not reached by the read, which stops 3 residues before it; the germline J gene fills it in. This record belongs to a study of Tregs in tolerant kidney transplant recipients. Study information: Mixed chimerism was transient after nonmyeloablative marrow transplants from related graft donors. Overall study results and limits: The most relevant donor-specific Treg TCRbeta repertoire apparently came from expansion with activated donor B cells.

V was pared by 2 bases and J by 6 bases, with 6 bases of the junction left unmatched. Germline CDR1 and CDR2: SGHRS and YFSETQ. The length of the CDR3 is 16 residues. Only in-frame clones appear in the TCRdb table, and some are missing; sequencing was by immunoSEQ multiplex PCR. The record lists over 45,000 clones, of which the ten most abundant hold around 0.8%. J is TRBJ2-7 and V is TRBV5-1, with TRBD2 matching 15 bases. Sequencing used CD4+ T cells from blood, obtained before the transplant. The TCR was taken from a human donor who received a combined kidney and bone marrow transplant. The CDR3 loop is CASSFSGLAGGSEQYF. Partial CDR3 DNA: TGCGCCAGCAGCTTCTCGGGACTAGCGGGAGGAAGCGAG. Looking up the rest from reference TRBV5-1 and TRBJ2-7 gives the full variable domain: KAGVTQTPRYLIKTRGQQVTLSCSPISGHRSVSWYQQTPGQGLQFLFEYFSETQRNKGNFPGRFSGRQFSNSRSEMNVSTLELGDSALYLCASSFSGLAGGSEQYFGPGTRLTVT.